This T cell receptor beta chain was profiled in a study of T-cell memory formation after mild COVID-19. CDR3 size: 13 residues. V shed 0 bases and J shed 6 bases, with 9 bases lying between them. Germline lookup yields CDR1 LGHNA and CDR2 YNFKEQ. MiXCR was run by TCRdb on the 5' RACE reads, yielding one entry per CDR3 protein. The sample lists fewer than 400,000 distinct CDR3 sequences; approximately 15% were seen once. The V and J genes are TRBV4-2 and TRBJ2-7; the D is unclear. The clonotype originates from a man aged 18 to 30 who had mild COVID-19 (a few samples of this study predate the infection). Cell type and time point are not known. Sequenced input: PBMCs or a T cell subset sorted from them (not recorded which). The CDR3 sequence: CASSQELGTEQYV. CDR3 DNA: TGTGCCAGCAGCCAAGAGCTAGGCACCGAGCAGTACGTC.